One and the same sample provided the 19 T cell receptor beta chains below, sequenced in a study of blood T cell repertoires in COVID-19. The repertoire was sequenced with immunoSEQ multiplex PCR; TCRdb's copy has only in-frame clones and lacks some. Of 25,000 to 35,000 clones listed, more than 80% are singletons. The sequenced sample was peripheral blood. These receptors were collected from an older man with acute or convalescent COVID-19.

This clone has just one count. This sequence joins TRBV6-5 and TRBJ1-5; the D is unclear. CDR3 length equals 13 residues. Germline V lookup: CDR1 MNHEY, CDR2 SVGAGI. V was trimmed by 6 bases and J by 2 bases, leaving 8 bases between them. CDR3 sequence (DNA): TGTGCCAGCAGACCCCAGGGCAATCAGCCCCAGCATTTT. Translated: CASRPQGNQPQHF.

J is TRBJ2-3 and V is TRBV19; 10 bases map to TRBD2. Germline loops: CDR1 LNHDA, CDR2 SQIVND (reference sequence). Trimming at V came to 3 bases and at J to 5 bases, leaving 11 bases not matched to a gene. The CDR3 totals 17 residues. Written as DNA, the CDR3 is TGTGCCAGTAGTATCGCTCAGAGCGGGGGGGTAGGAGATACGCAGTATTTT. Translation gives CASSIAQSGGVGDTQYF.

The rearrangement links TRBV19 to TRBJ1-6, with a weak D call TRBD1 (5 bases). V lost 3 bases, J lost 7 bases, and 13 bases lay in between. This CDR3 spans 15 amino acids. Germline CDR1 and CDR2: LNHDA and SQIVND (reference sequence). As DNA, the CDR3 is TGTGCCAGTAGTATCAGGCAGGGCAAGAATTCACCCCTCCACTTT. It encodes CASSIRQGKNSPLHF.

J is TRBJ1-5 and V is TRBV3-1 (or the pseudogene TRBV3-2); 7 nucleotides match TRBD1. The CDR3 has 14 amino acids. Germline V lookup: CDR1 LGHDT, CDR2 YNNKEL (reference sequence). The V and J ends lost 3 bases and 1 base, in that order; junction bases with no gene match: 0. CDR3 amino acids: CASSQGQSNQPQHF. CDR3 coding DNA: TGTGCCAGCAGCCAGGGACAGAGCAATCAGCCCCAGCATTTT.

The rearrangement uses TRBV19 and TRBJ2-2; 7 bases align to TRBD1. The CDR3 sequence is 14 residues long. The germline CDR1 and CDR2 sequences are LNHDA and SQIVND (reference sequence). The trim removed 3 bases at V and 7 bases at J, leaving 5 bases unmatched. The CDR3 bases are TGTGCCAGTAGTATGGCAGGGGGTGTCGGGGAGCTGTTTTTT. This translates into CASSMAGGVGELFF.

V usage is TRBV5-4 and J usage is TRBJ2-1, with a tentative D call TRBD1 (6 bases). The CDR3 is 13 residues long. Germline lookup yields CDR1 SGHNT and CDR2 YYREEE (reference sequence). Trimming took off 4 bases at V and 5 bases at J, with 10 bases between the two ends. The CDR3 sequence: CASSKQGNNEQFF. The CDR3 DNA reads TGTGCCAGCAGCAAACAGGGCAACAATGAGCAGTTCTTC.

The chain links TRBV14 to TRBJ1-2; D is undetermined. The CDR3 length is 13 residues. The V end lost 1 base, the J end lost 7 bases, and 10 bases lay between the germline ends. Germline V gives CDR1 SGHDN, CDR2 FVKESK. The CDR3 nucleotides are TGTGCCAGCAGCCAAGCGGTTTACGGTGGCTACACCTTC. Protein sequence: CASSQAVYGGYTF.

The CDR3 loop reads CASSDTRGFNQPQHF. The CDR3 DNA is TGCGCCAGCAGTGACACCAGGGGTTTCAATCAGCCCCAGCATTTT. The chain uses TRBV10-2 and TRBJ1-5; tentatively, D is TRBD1 (6 bases). The CDR3 totals 15 residues. Trimming stripped 3 bases from V and 3 bases from J, with 12 bases between. Germline CDR1 and CDR2: WSHSY and SAAADI.

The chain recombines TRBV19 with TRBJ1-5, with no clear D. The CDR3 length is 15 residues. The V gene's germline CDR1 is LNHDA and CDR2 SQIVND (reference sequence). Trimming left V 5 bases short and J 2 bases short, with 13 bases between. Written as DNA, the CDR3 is TGTGCCAGTAGTGTCCGGCGGAATGGCAATCAGCCCCAGCATTTT. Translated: CASSVRRNGNQPQHF.

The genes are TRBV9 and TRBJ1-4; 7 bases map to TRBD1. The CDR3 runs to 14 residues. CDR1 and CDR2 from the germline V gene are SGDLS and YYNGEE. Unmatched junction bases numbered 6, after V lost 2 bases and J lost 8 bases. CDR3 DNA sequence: TGTGCCAGCAGCGTGACAGGGCTGGGGGAAAAACTGTTTTTT. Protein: CASSVTGLGEKLFF. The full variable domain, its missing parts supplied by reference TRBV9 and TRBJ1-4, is DSGVTQTPKHLITATGQRVTLRCSPRSGDLSVYWYQQSLDQGLQFLIQYYNGEERAKGNILERFSAQQFPDLHSELNLSSLELGDSALYFCASSVTGLGEKLFFGSGTQLSVL.

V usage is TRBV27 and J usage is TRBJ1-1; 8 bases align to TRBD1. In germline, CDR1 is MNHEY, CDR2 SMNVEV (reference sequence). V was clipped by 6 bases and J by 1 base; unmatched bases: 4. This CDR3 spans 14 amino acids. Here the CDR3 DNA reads TGTGCCAGCAGAAAAGGACAGGGGAACACTGAAGCTTTCTTT. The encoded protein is CASRKGQGNTEAFF.

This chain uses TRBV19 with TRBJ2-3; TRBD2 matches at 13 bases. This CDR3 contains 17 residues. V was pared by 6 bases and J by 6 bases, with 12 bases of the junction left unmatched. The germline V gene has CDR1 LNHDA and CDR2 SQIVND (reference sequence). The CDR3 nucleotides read TGTGCCAGTAGGGGTGGACTAGCGGGGGACTCAGGGGATACGCAGTATTTT. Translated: CASRGGLAGDSGDTQYF.

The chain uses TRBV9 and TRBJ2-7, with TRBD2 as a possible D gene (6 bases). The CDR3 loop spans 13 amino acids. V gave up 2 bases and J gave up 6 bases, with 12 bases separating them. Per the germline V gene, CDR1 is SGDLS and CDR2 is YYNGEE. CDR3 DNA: TGTGCCAGCAGCGTTGGTAGCGGCGGCGAGCAGTACTTC. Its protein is CASSVGSGGEQYF.

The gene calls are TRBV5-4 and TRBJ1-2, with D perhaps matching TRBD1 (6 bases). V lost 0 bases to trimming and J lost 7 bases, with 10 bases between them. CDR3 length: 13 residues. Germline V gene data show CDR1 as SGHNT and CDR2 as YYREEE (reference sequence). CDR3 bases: TGTGCCAGCAGCTTGGCGTCAGGGGTTGGCTACACCTTC. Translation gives CASSLASGVGYTF.

The CDR3 DNA reads TGTGCCAGCAGCGGGGACTATGGGGGAAGAGATACGCAGTATTTT. Translated, it gives CASSGDYGGRDTQYF. The chain combines TRBV9 with TRBJ2-3, with 7 bases matching TRBD2. The V and J ends lost 3 bases and 5 bases, in that order; junction bases with no gene match: 9. The CDR3 spans 15 residues. Germline values: CDR1 SGDLS, CDR2 YYNGEE.

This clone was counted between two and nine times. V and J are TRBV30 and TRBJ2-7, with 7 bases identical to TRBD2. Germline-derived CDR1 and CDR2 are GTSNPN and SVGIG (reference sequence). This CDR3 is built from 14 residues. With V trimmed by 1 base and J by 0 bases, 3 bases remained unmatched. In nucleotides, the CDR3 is TGTGCCTGGAGTGGGGGGGGTAGCTCCTACGAGCAGTACTTC. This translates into CAWSGGGSSYEQYF.

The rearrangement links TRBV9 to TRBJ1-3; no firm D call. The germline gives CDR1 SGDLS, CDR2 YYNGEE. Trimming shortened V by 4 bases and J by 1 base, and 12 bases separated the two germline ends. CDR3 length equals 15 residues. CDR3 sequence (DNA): TGTGCCAGCAGCCTAAGCCTAATGTCTGGAAACACCATATATTTT. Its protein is CASSLSLMSGNTIYF.

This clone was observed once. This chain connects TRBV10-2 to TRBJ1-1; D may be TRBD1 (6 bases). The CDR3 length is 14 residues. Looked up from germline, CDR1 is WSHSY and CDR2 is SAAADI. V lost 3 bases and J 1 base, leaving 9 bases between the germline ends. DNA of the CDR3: TGCGCCAGCAGTGAAGCAGGGGCGAACACTGAAGCTTTCTTT. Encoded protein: CASSEAGANTEAFF.

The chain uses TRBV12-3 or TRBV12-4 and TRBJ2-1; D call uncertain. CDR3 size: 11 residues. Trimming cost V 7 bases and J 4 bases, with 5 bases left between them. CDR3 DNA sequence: TGTGCCAGCACTAAATACAATGAGCAGTTCTTC. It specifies CASTKYNEQFF.